A single T cell receptor beta chain is shown here with its context. It has no known antigen specificity. Base qualities are not provided; no much larger clone lies one nucleotide away. Taken from the germline V gene, the CDR1 and CDR2 loops are SGHRS and YFSETQ. V is pared back by 0 bases and J by 3 bases, with 6 bases lying between the germline termini. The CDR3 contains 14 residues, cysteine and phenylalanine counted. Only the CDR3 region is kept as DNA, spanning 42 bases read in frame from base 1. In the paper's terms, the treatment or condition label means: over 15 received Ad26.COV2.S at low or high dose, single or two shots; roughly five received placebo; per-sample allocation not given. For vaccine and placebo recipients, the sequenced repertoires came from samples collected on day 63 after the first injection. In Cohort 1b, about 27 adults aged 18-55 years were enrolled at a single site in Boston, USA, between 29 July and 7 August 2020. Ad26.COV2.S was a replication-incompetent adenovirus type 26 vector that expressed a prefusion-stabilized SARS-CoV-2 spike protein derived from the original Wuhan strain.

The data belong to a study of Ad26.COV2.S vaccination and SARS-CoV-2 variants (dated by TCRdb to about 2021). Regarding the research as a whole: Donors in the vaccine arm were drawn from COV1001, a phase I-IIa trial of Ad26.COV2.S in healthy adults that was multicentre, randomized, double-blind and placebo-controlled. Dosing of Ad26.COV2.S was intramuscular, at either 5x10^10 or 1x10^11 viral particles, delivered as one shot or as two shots spaced 56 days apart. Sequencing of the TCRbeta repertoire served to evaluate the specificity and breadth of SARS-CoV-2-reactive T cell receptors following Ad26.COV2.S vaccination. A total of around 32 samples were included in the TCR-sequenced set, comprising 19 Ad26.COV2.S vaccine recipients, 5 placebo recipients and 8 SARS-CoV-2 convalescent individuals. Trial participants were randomized into five groups of five, in which low-dose or high-dose Ad26.COV2.S was given once or twice, or placebo was given on both occasions. Blinding of investigators to trial group allocation was maintained during experiments and outcome assessment.

The immunoSEQ Assay was used to sequence TCRbeta CDR3 regions. After extraction, genomic DNA underwent amplification by bias-controlled multiplex PCR, followed by high-throughput sequencing. Regarding the original processing steps: To quantify the absolute abundance of every unique TCRbeta CDR3 region, sequences were collapsed and filtered. T cell fraction was estimated by normalization of TCRbeta template counts to usable DNA, with usable DNA being measured through amplification of reference genes present in all nucleated cells. Repertoire TCRs were annotated as SARS-CoV-2-specific by exact matching of V gene, CDR3 amino acid sequence and J gene to a known reactive TCR set. MIRA supplied the reference SARS-CoV-2 TCR set, which was filtered for enrichment in COVID-19-positive ImmuneCODE repertoires so that public or cross-reactive TCRs were removed. Using the MIRA antigens, annotated TCRs were further analysed by specific ORF or by position within an ORF. Breadth was defined as the number of annotated unique rearrangements divided by the total number of unique productive rearrangements, and depth was defined as the summed frequency of the annotated unique rearrangements. Two-sided Wilcoxon rank-sum tests were applied when comparing TCR breadth between groups. TCRdb holds this immuneACCESS table with in-frame rearrangements only. Some clones are missing; in checked studies, unresolved V genes explain under half, and the rest has no known cause. V, J and clone size were drawn from that table, and D and trimming were deduced from the DNA. Present in this sample are about 480,000 clones, roughly 89% of which were seen just once. The ten biggest clones cover 9.5% to 15% of the sample.

Findings and caveats that apply to the study as a whole: Spike-specific TCR breadth was higher in Ad26.COV2.S recipients than in placebo recipients (P = 0.0014). The study was not powered to compare responses between vaccine doses or regimens. Substantial breadth of spike-specific CD8+ and CD4+ T cell responses was reported after vaccination. Non-spike TCR breadth was comparable between vaccine and placebo recipients, consistent with the vaccine containing only spike. The authors noted that the TCR breadth and depth analyses may have underestimated total T cell responses.

The clonotype originates from a person between 18 and 65 years old who received the Ad26.COV2.S COVID-19 vaccine or a placebo. Material: peripheral blood, obtained in a trial of Ad26.COV2.S vaccine versus placebo. The rearranged chain carries TRBV5-1 and TRBJ2-2; a confident D gene designation cannot be given. In nucleotides, the sequence is TGCGCCAGCAGCTTGGAGCTCGACACCGGGGAGCTGTTTTTT. Translated, this gives CASSLELDTGELFF. Beyond the CDR3, the reference TRBV5-1 and TRBJ2-2 genes provide the residues; the full variable domain reads: KAGVTQTPRYLIKTRGQQVTLSCSPISGHRSVSWYQQTPGQGLQFLFEYFSETQRNKGNFPGRFSGRQFSNSRSEMNVSTLELGDSALYLCASSLELDTGELFFGEGSRLTVL.